A single sample is the source of the 17 T cell receptor beta chains below, sequenced in a study of shared clonotypes between healthy human individuals (dated by TCRdb to the early 2020s). To prepare the library, the immunoSEQ multiplex PCR assay was applied. Here the immuneACCESS table is served through TCRdb, limited to in-frame sequences with V and J called. Missing clones are a known gap in these copies; in checked studies unresolved V genes cover under half, and the rest lacks a known reason. Within this sample are 2 million to 3 million clones, with roughly 92% of them counted one time only. The ten largest clones take up roughly 0.14% of the sample. Source material: naive CD4+ T cells sorted from blood. In light of the paper, this sample's cell subset or site label describes: CD45RA+ positively selected. These receptors all stem from a man aged 18 to 30 in good health.

This clone was recorded only once. The J gene is TRBJ1-5, the V gene TRBV28; 8 bases agree with TRBD1. The CDR3 totals 16 residues. V dropped 4 bases and J dropped 6; count of bases not matched to a gene: 11. Germline loops: CDR1 MDHEN, CDR2 SYDVKM. The CDR3: CASSSGTGRGSQPQHF. In DNA, the CDR3 is TGTGCCAGCAGTTCCGGGACAGGAAGAGGTTCTCAGCCCCAGCATTTT.

This chain joins TRBV6-4 and TRBJ2-3; no definite D call. Germline V gives CDR1 MRHNA, CDR2 SNTAGT. The CDR3 runs 13 residues. With 4 bases removed from V and 6 bases from J, the gap between germline ends came to 11 bases. The CDR3: CASSVEELDTQYF. As DNA, the CDR3 is TGTGCCAGCAGTGTTGAAGAGTTGGATACGCAGTATTTT.

This rearrangement joins TRBV5-1 to TRBJ2-1; D not certain. Trimming shortened V by 4 bases and J by 8 bases, and 10 bases separated the two germline ends. CDR1 is SGHRS and CDR2 is YFSETQ in the germline V gene. The CDR3 is made up of 12 amino acids. In DNA form, the CDR3 reads TGCGCCAGCAGCCCGCTGGGTTATGAGCAGTTCTTC. The encoded protein is CASSPLGYEQFF.

This rearrangement joins TRBV4-3 to TRBJ2-7, with 7 positions matching TRBD2. CDR3 length equals 16 residues. The trim removed 0 bases at V and 0 bases at J, leaving 5 bases unmatched. Per the germline V gene, CDR1 is LGHNA and CDR2 is YSLEER. CDR3 in DNA: TGCGCCAGCAGCCAAGACCTCGGGGGGAGCTCCTACGAGCAGTACTTC. Translation: CASSQDLGGSSYEQYF.

With regard to this clone: Other DNA sequences within the sample encode an identical CDR3. The rearrangement links TRBV5-4 to TRBJ2-7; unclear D gene. Trimming took off 0 bases at V and 3 bases at J, with 4 bases between the two ends. This CDR3 is built from 12 residues. CDR1 and CDR2 from the germline V gene are SGHNT and YYREEE (reference sequence). The CDR3 region has the DNA TGTGCCAGCAGCTTGGACCACTACGAGCAGTACTTC. Protein: CASSLDHYEQYF.

Points on this clone: Other DNA sequences within the sample encode an identical CDR3. This rearrangement joins TRBV7-2 to TRBJ2-7; a possible D gene is TRBD1 (6 bases). The length of the CDR3 is 12 residues. Trimming took 4 bases from V and 4 from J, leaving 8 bases between them. Per the germline V gene, CDR1 is SGHTA and CDR2 is FQGNSA. For the CDR3, the DNA is TGTGCCAGCAGCTCACAGGGTTACGAGCAGTACTTC. It translates to CASSSQGYEQYF.

The J gene is TRBJ2-7, the V gene TRBV6-1; tentatively, D is TRBD1 (6 bases). The CDR3 totals 14 residues. V lost 6 bases and J lost 2, with 14 bases in between. Germline V gives CDR1 MNHNS, CDR2 SASEGT. CDR3 amino acids: CASSPQGFPYEQYF. In nucleotides, the CDR3 is TGTGCCAGCAGCCCTCAGGGGTTTCCCTACGAGCAGTACTTC.

This clone has only one observation. This CDR3 reads CASGPGDYASNTQYF. The CDR3, as DNA: TGTGCTAGTGGTCCGGGGGACTACGCCTCCAATACGCAGTATTTT. This chain links TRBV12-5 with TRBJ2-3; 7 nucleotides align to TRBD2. Trimming removed 5 bases from V and 7 bases from J; junction bases left unmatched: 12. The CDR3 is 15 amino acids. The germline V gene encodes CDR1 LGHNT and CDR2 FRNRAP.

Regarding this clone: Other DNA sequences of this sample code for an identical CDR3. The chain has TRBV9 and TRBJ2-3; D may be TRBD2 (6 bases). Trimming stripped 5 bases from V and 1 base from J, with 8 bases between. CDR1 SGDLS and CDR2 YYNGEE come from the germline V gene. The CDR3 contains 13 residues. The CDR3 DNA sequence: TGTGCCAGCAGGCCTAGCGGCACAGATACGCAGTATTTT. Its protein is CASRPSGTDTQYF.

The chain is built from TRBV5-6 and TRBJ1-6; 10 nucleotides match TRBD1. The V gene end was trimmed by 5 bases and the J gene end by 7 bases; junction bases not matched to a gene: 6. The CDR3 spans 15 residues. CDR1 and CDR2 from the germline V gene are SGHDT and YYEEEE. CDR3 region: CASRRDRGQNSPLHF. The CDR3 DNA reads TGTGCCAGCAGGCGCGACAGGGGGCAAAATTCACCCCTCCACTTT.

This clone was recorded only once. V and J are TRBV9 and TRBJ2-5; D is perhaps TRBD2 (6 bases). The V and J ends lost 0 bases and 5 bases respectively, with 11 bases between them. The CDR3 is made up of 14 amino acids. The germline CDR1 and CDR2 sequences are SGDLS and YYNGEE. CDR3 DNA sequence: TGTGCCAGCAGCGTAGAGCCTAGCGTGGAGACCCAGTACTTC. Protein: CASSVEPSVETQYF.

The rearrangement uses TRBV19 and TRBJ1-2; TRBD1 matches 7 bases. V gave up 5 bases and J gave up 6 bases; unmatched junction bases: 9. Germline assignment: CDR1 LNHDA and CDR2 SQIVND (reference sequence). This CDR3 spans 14 amino acids. The CDR3 sequence is CASSGSRGDHGYTF. CDR3 sequence (DNA): TGTGCCAGTAGTGGTAGCAGGGGGGACCATGGCTACACCTTC.

The V gene is TRBV28, the J gene TRBJ2-3; possible D gene TRBD2, 6 bases. The CDR3 is 16 amino acids. The germline gives CDR1 MDHEN, CDR2 SYDVKM. Trimming shortened V by 6 bases and J by 1 base, and 17 bases separated the two germline ends. DNA of the CDR3: TGTGCCAGCAGCGAGGAGGGGAAGTCCCGCACAGATACGCAGTATTTT. Translation gives CASSEEGKSRTDTQYF.

This sequence joins TRBV11-2 and TRBJ1-1, with 9 positions matching TRBD1. The CDR3 length is 14 residues. Germline CDR1 reads SGHAT; CDR2 reads FQNNGV. V lost 4 bases to trimming and J lost 4 bases; unmatched junction nucleotides: 4. CDR3 protein: CASSYRDRVTEAFF. The DNA of the CDR3 is TGTGCCAGCAGCTACCGGGACAGGGTCACTGAAGCTTTCTTT. Looking up the rest from reference TRBV11-2 and TRBJ1-1 gives the full variable domain: EAGVAQSPRYKIIEKRQSVAFWCNPISGHATLYWYQQILGQGPKLLIQFQNNGVVDDSQLPKDRFSAERLKGVDSTLKIQPAKLEDSAVYLCASSYRDRVTEAFFGQGTRLTVV.

The chain combines TRBV28 with TRBJ2-7; D unclear. CDR3 size: 14 residues. V dropped 3 bases and J dropped 3 bases, with 12 bases sitting between them. Germline CDR1 and CDR2: MDHEN and SYDVKM. CDR3 loop: CASSFGQANYEQYF. The DNA of the CDR3 is TGTGCCAGCAGTTTTGGTCAGGCCAACTACGAGCAGTACTTC.

J is TRBJ1-3 and V is TRBV9; D may be TRBD1 (5 bases). The CDR3 is 14 residues long. V gave up 7 bases and J gave up 0 bases, with 11 bases separating them. Germline assignment: CDR1 SGDLS and CDR2 YYNGEE. The CDR3 protein is CASGRDFSGNTIYF. DNA for the CDR3: TGTGCCAGCGGGAGGGACTTCTCTGGAAACACCATATATTTT.

V gene TRBV2 combines with J gene TRBJ1-2; D gene unclear. Trimming took 0 bases from V and 7 from J, leaving 12 bases between them. The CDR3 runs to 14 residues. Germline CDR1 and CDR2: SNHLY and FYNNEI. CDR3 coding DNA: TGTGCCAGCAGTGAAGCCAGCAGAAGTTCTGGCTACACCTTC. Its protein product is CASSEASRSSGYTF. Together with reference TRBV2 and TRBJ1-2, the CDR3 gives the full variable domain: EPEVTQTPSHQVTQMGQEVILRCVPISNHLYFYWYRQILGQKVEFLVSFYNNEISEKSEIFDDQFSVERPDGSNFTLKIRSTKLEDSAMYFCASSEASRSSGYTFGSGTRLTVV.